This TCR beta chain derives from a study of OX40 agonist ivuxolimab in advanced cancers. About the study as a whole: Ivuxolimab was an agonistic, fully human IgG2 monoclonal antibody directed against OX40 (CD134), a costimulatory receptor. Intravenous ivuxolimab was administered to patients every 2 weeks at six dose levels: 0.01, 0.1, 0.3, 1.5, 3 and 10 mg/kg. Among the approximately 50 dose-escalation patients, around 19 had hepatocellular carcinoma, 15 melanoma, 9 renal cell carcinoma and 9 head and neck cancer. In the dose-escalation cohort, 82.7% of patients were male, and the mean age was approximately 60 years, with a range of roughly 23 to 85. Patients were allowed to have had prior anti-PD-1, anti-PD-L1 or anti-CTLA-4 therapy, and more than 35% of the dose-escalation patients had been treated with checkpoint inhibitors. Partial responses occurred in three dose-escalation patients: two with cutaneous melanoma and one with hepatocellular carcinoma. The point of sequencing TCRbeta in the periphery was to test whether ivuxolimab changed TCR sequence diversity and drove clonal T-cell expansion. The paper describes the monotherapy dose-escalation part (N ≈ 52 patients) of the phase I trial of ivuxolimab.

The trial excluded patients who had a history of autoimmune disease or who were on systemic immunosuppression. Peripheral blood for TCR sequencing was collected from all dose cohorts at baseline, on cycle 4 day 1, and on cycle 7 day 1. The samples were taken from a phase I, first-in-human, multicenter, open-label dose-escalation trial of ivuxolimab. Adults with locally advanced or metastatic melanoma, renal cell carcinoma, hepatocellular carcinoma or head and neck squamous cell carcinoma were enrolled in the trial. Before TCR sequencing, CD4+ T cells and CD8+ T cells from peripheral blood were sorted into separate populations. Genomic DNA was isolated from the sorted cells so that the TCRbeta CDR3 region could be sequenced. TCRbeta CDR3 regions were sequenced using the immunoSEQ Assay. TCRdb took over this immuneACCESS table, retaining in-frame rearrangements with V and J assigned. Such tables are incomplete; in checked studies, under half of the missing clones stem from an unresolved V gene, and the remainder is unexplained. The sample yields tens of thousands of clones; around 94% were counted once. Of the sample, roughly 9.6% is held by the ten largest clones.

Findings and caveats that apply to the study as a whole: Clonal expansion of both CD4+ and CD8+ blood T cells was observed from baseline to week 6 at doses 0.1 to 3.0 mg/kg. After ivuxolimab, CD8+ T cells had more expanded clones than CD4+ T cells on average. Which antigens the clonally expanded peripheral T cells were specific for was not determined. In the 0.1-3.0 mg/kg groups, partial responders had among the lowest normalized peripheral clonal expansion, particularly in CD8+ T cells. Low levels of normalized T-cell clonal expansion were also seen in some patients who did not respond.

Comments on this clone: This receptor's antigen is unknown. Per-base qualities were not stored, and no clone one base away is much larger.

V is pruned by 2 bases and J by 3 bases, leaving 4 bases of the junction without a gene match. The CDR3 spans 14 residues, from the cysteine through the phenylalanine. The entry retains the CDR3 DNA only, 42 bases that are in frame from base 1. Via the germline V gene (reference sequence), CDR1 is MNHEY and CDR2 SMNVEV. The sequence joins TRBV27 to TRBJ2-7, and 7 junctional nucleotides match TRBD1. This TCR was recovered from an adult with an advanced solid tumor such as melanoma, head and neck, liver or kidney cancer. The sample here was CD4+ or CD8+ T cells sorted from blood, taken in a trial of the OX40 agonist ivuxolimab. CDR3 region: CASSLRDSYYEQYF. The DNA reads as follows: TGTGCCAGCAGTTTAAGGGACAGCTACTACGAGCAGTACTTC.